Below, one T cell receptor beta chain is given with its context. This specimen comes from a study of blood T cell repertoires in COVID-19. Some clones are missing from TCRdb's copy, which holds only in-frame ones; the method was immunoSEQ multiplex PCR. Found here are approximately 40,000 clones, about 85% of them singletons; the top ten hold approximately 20%. The CDR3 is 13 amino acids. The germline V gene has CDR1 MNHEY and CDR2 SVGAGI. Trimming stripped 4 bases from V and 5 bases from J, with 11 bases between. The TCR originated in a woman older than 75 in a cohort sampled during active or convalescent COVID-19. The rearrangement links TRBV6-5 to TRBJ2-5; D may be TRBD2 (5 bases). The sample was peripheral blood. The CDR3 is CASSLRLSETQYF. In DNA form, the CDR3 reads TGTGCCAGCAGTTTGAGACTATCGGAGACCCAGTACTTC.